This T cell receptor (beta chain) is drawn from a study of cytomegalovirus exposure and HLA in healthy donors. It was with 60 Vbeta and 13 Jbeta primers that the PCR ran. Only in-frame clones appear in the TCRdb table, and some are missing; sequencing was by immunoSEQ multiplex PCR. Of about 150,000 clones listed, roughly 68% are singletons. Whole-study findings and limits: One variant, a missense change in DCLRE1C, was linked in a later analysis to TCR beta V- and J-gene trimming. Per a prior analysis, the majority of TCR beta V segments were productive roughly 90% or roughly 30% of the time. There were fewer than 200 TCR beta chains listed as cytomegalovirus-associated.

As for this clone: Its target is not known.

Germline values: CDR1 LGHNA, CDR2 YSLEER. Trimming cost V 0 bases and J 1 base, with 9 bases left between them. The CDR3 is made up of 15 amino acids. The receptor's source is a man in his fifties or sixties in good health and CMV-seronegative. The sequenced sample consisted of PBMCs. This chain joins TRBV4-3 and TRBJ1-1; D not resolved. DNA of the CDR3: TGCGCCAGCAGCCAAGATGAGAGATGGAACACTGAAGCTTTCTTT. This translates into CASSQDERWNTEAFF.